This T cell receptor (beta chain) was sequenced for a study of blood T cell repertoires in COVID-19. Study details: Italy, Spain and the United States were the sources of the convalescent and acute COVID-19 samples. Nucleic acid was either cDNA or gDNA, and it came from T cells, B-cell-depleted T cells, or PBMCs.

As for this clone: The junction does not match germline at one end; this may be a read error.

Authors' methods: From reference gene primer amplification, estimates of nucleated cell counts were derived. Assay used: immunoSEQ multiplex PCR; TCRdb lists only in-frame clones, some missing. V and J calls and clone size are given by that table; D and trimming were obtained from the DNA. Among about 110,000 clones listed, nearly 90% were seen once. In germline, CDR1 is SGHAT, CDR2 FQNNGV. CDR3 size: 15 residues. The sequenced sample consisted of peripheral blood. The source of this sequence is a human donor in a cohort sampled during active COVID-19. V usage is TRBV11-2 and J usage is TRBJ1-1; D is possibly TRBD1 (5 bases). Here the CDR3 DNA reads TGTGCCAACAGCTTAGACCCAGGACAAGTTAGTGAAGCTTTCTTT. Translation: CANSLDPGQVSEAFF. Variable domain in full (rest from reference TRBV11-2 and TRBJ1-1): EAGVAQSPRYKIIEKRQSVAFWCNPISGHATLYWYQQILGQGPKLLIQFQNNGVVDDSQLPKDRFSAERLKGVDSTLKIQPAKLEDSAVYLCANSLDPGQVSEAFFGQGTRLTVV.